The present TCR beta chain was sequenced within a study of early T cells in non-severe SARS-CoV-2 infection. Study-level background: Sequencing was performed on bulk RNA from unsorted whole blood, leaving chains unpaired.

Deletions cut 5 bases from V and 1 base from J, with 8 bases between. The CDR3 spans 13 residues. Germline V gene sequence: CDR1 SGHTA, CDR2 FQGTGA. Unique molecular identifiers were attached to individual cDNA molecules. TCRdb reprocessed the 5' RACE reads with MiXCR, giving one entry per CDR3 protein. The sample holds some 70,000 distinct CDR3 sequences, 8.5% to 10% seen once. This sequence originates from an adult who was a healthcare worker with PCR-confirmed SARS-CoV-2 infection or an uninfected control (not recorded which). The gene calls are TRBV7-3 and TRBJ2-5, with D perhaps being TRBD1 or TRBD2 (5 bases each). Sequencing input: whole blood. The CDR3 DNA reads as TGTGCCAGCAGCCAGGGACCCCAAGAGACCCAGTACTTC. As protein: CASSQGPQETQYF.